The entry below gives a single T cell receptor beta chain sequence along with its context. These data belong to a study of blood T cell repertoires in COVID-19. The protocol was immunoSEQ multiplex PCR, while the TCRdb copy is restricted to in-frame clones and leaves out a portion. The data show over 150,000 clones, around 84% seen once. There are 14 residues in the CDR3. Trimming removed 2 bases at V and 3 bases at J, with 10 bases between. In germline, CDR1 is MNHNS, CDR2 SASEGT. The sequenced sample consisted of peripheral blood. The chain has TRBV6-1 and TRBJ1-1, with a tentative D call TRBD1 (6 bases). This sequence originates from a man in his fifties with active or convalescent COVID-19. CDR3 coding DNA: TGTGCCAGCAGTGAACACAGGGAAGACACTGAAGCTTTCTTT. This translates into CASSEHREDTEAFF.